A selection of T cell receptor beta chains follows, all from one sample in a study of blood T cell repertoires in COVID-19. TCRdb's copy holds only in-frame clones and misses some; the assay was immunoSEQ multiplex PCR. The sample shows roughly 150,000 clones, 88% of them seen only once. The sample was peripheral blood. The source of these receptors is a human donor in a cohort sampled during active COVID-19. CDR3s include the opening cysteine and the closing phenylalanine or tryptophan. A D gene is named only where the DNA matches it firmly. Size tells how often a clone was seen (once, few, many) or the class of an expanded clone, and some rows leave it out.

j_call clone_size d_call v_call cdr3_nt cdr3_aa
TRBJ2-7 . TRBD1 TRBV10-2 TGCGCCAGCAGTGACCTTATTGGGACAGGGGGATACGAGCAGTACTTC CASSDLIGTGGYEQYF
TRBJ2-3 . TRBD2 TRBV7-2 TGTGCCAGCAGCTCACCGGGGAGTAGCGGGGGCACAGATACGCAGTATTTT CASSSPGSSGGTDTQYF
TRBJ2-3 . . TRBV7-2 TGTGCCAGCAGCTATACCCCGGGACACCTCACAGATACGCAGTATTTT CASSYTPGHLTDTQYF
TRBJ2-5 . . TRBV19 TGTGCCAGTAGTACTTCTGAGACCCAGTACTTC CASSTSETQYF
TRBJ2-7 . TRBD1 TRBV27 TGTGCCAGCAGGGGGACAGTCCCGAGGGAGCAGTACTTC CASRGTVPREQYF
TRBJ1-4 . . TRBV4-1 TGCGCCAGCAGCCAAAGGGCACAGGGCAATGAAAAACTGTTTTTT CASSQRAQGNEKLFF
TRBJ1-5 . . TRBV7-2 TGTGCCAGCAGCTTTTTACAAGGGGCTCAGCCCCAGCATTTT CASSFLQGAQPQHF
TRBJ1-3 . . TRBV6-5 TGTGCCAGCAGTTGGGCAGGGGTTGGAAACACCATATATTTT CASSWAGVGNTIYF
TRBJ1-6 . TRBD1 TRBV9 TGTGCCAGCAGCTCTCAAGGGACAGGGACACCCCTCCACTTT CASSSQGTGTPLHF
TRBJ2-1 . . TRBV11-2 TGTGCCAGCAGCCCTCTAGCGCCCTACAATGAGCAGTTCTTC CASSPLAPYNEQFF
TRBJ2-7 . TRBD1 TRBV7-8 TGTGCCAGCAGCTTAGAAGACAGGGACTACGAGCAGTACTTC CASSLEDRDYEQYF
TRBJ1-1 . TRBD1 TRBV7-8 TGTGCCAGCAGCTTTGACAGGGGGCTTAAAACTGAAGCTTTCTTT CASSFDRGLKTEAFF
TRBJ2-3 . TRBD2 TRBV10-3 TGTGCCATCAGCATTAGCGGGGGGGCAGATACGCAGTATTTT CAISISGGADTQYF
TRBJ2-1 once TRBD2 TRBV11-3 TGTGCCAGCAGCTCCGGGGGGGTCCGTTCTGCCTACAATGAGCAGTTCTTC CASSSGGVRSAYNEQFF
TRBJ1-2 . . TRBV2 TGTGCCAGCAGTGAAGCGCGCTGGGGCAGTGACTATGGCTACACCTTC CASSEARWGSDYGYTF
TRBJ2-3 . . TRBV20-1 TGCAGTGCAAAGGGGGGGACACCACAGTATTTT CSAKGGTPQYF
TRBJ1-2 few TRBD1 TRBV6-5 TGTGCCAGCAGTTACGTTCGGACAGGGGGCGGCTATGGCTACACCTTC CASSYVRTGGGYGYTF